Below are 10 T cell receptor beta chains sequenced from a single sample in a study of blood T cell repertoires in COVID-19. TCRdb's table, derived via immunoSEQ multiplex PCR, lists solely in-frame clones and lacks some. The sample shows approximately 240,000 clones, more than 65% of them seen only once. The sequenced sample consisted of peripheral blood. The receptor set was obtained from a woman aged 25 to 39 who had recovered from COVID-19.

At least ten counts were recorded for this clone. The chain links TRBV9 to TRBJ2-7; 9 bases are shared with TRBD2. The CDR3 runs 15 residues. Germline V lookup: CDR1 SGDLS, CDR2 YYNGEE. V lost 0 bases to trimming and J lost 6 bases; unmatched junction nucleotides: 7. In DNA, the CDR3 is TGTGCCAGCAGCGTAGACGCGGGGGGGTACGGCGAGCAGTACTTC. As protein: CASSVDAGGYGEQYF. The whole variable domain, filled in from reference TRBV9 and TRBJ2-7, reads DSGVTQTPKHLITATGQRVTLRCSPRSGDLSVYWYQQSLDQGLQFLIQYYNGEERAKGNILERFSAQQFPDLHSELNLSSLELGDSALYFCASSVDAGGYGEQYFGPGTRLTVT.

CDR3 loop: CASSQDPGGEETQYF. The CDR3 nucleotides read TGTGCCAGCAGCCAAGACCCGGGGGGGGAAGAGACCCAGTACTTC. The rearrangement uses TRBV3-1 (or the pseudogene TRBV3-2) and TRBJ2-5; TRBD2 agrees at 8 bases. V trimming: 0 bases; J trimming: 3 bases; junction bases outside the gene matches: 3. This CDR3 has 15 residues. Germline V gene data show CDR1 as LGHDT and CDR2 as YNNKEL (reference sequence).

This clone appeared once. This chain links TRBV9 with TRBJ2-6, with 8 bases aligning to TRBD1. V was clipped by 4 bases and J by 3 bases; unmatched bases: 12. The CDR3 covers 18 residues. CDR1 and CDR2 from the germline V gene are SGDLS and YYNGEE. The chain's CDR3 is CASSLRTGLLGGANVLTF. The CDR3 region has the DNA TGTGCCAGCAGCTTACGGACAGGGCTTTTAGGTGGGGCCAACGTCCTGACTTTC.

This rearrangement joins TRBV7-3 to TRBJ2-2, with 9 bases aligning to TRBD2. Germline-derived CDR1 and CDR2 are SGHTA and FQGTGA. There are 15 residues in the CDR3. V shed 6 bases, J shed 3 bases, and the junction held 5 bases outside the gene matches. For the CDR3, the DNA is TGTGCCAGCAGGGCTAGCGGGACCGACACCGGGGAGCTGTTTTTT. Amino acid sequence: CASRASGTDTGELFF.

The chain recombines TRBV29-1 with TRBJ2-5, with 7 bases lining up with TRBD1. Germline V gives CDR1 SQVTM, CDR2 ANQGSEA. CDR3 length equals 17 residues. V shed 1 base and J 5 bases; nucleotides not matched to a gene: 16. The CDR3 loop is CSVEAPYTNRGGETQYF. The CDR3 DNA reads TGCAGCGTTGAAGCCCCCTACACTAACAGGGGTGGCGAGACCCAGTACTTC.

This clone has just a few counts. The chain combines TRBV3-1 (or the pseudogene TRBV3-2) with TRBJ2-7, with 7 bases that match TRBD2. CDR3 size: 14 residues. With 4 bases clipped from V and 4 bases from J, the junction kept 7 bases outside the gene matches. Germline V lookup: CDR1 LGHDT, CDR2 YNNKEL (reference sequence). The CDR3 region is CASSLTTSTYEQYF. The CDR3 region has the DNA TGTGCCAGCAGCCTGACGACTAGCACGTACGAGCAGTACTTC.

The chain joins TRBV6-2 or TRBV6-3 to TRBJ2-3; 8 positions agree with TRBD2. After removal of 6 bases from V and 2 bases from J, the junction contained 7 bases not matched to a gene. Looked up from germline, CDR1 is MNHEY and CDR2 is SVGEGT. The CDR3 consists of 15 residues. The CDR3 protein is CASRPLAGTTDTQYF. The CDR3 DNA reads as TGTGCCAGCAGACCTTTAGCGGGAACCACAGATACGCAGTATTTT.

The chain joins TRBV10-3 to TRBJ1-4, with D possibly being TRBD1 (5 bases). V was trimmed by 4 bases and J by 8 bases, leaving 11 bases between them. This CDR3 has 13 residues. The germline gives CDR1 ENHRY, CDR2 SYGVKD. The DNA for the CDR3 is TGTGCCATCAGTGGTGGGGAGGGGGAAAAACTGTTTTTT. This gives the protein CAISGGEGEKLFF.

The V and J genes are TRBV5-1 and TRBJ2-3; 10 positions agree with TRBD2. The V and J ends lost 5 bases and 6 bases, in that order; junction bases with no gene match: 6. The CDR3 covers 14 residues. The germline V gene has CDR1 SGHRS and CDR2 YFSETQ. CDR3 region: CASRLAGLSDTQYF. The CDR3 coding sequence is TGCGCCAGCAGACTAGCGGGATTGTCGGATACGCAGTATTTT.

V and J are TRBV5-6 and TRBJ2-6; the D is unclear. CDR3 size: 14 residues. CDR1 is SGHDT, CDR2 YYEEEE, per germline. Trimming cost V 4 bases and J 0 bases, with 5 bases left between them. Written as DNA, the CDR3 is TGTGCCAGCAGCGAGGACTCTGGGGCCAACGTCCTGACTTTC. Its protein is CASSEDSGANVLTF.